These 19 T cell receptor beta chains were all obtained from the same sample, sequenced in a study of blood T cell repertoires in COVID-19. Sequencing was performed with immunoSEQ multiplex PCR; in TCRdb, only in-frame clones are kept and a portion is missing. This table holds about 69,000 clones, 60% to 80% found once. Source material: peripheral blood. The source of these receptors is a human donor in a cohort sampled during active COVID-19.

The CDR3: CASSLVLTSGNNEQFF. The CDR3 bases are TGTGCCAGCAGCTTAGTTTTGACTAGCGGTAACAATGAGCAGTTCTTC. The rearrangement links TRBV7-2 to TRBJ2-1; 9 bases match TRBD2. J gave up 5 bases and V 1 base, and 6 bases lay outside the gene matches. This CDR3 spans 16 amino acids. Looked up from germline, CDR1 is SGHTA and CDR2 is FQGNSA.

In DNA, the CDR3 is TGTGCCAGCAGTTTCTACAGGGGGGCCACAGATACGCAGTATTTT. This encodes CASSFYRGATDTQYF. The chain carries TRBV27 and TRBJ2-3; TRBD1 agrees at 8 bases. Germline CDR1 is MNHEY and CDR2 is SMNVEV (reference sequence). The trim removed 3 bases at V and 2 bases at J, leaving 4 bases unmatched. This CDR3 spans 15 amino acids.

The gene calls are TRBV6-1 and TRBJ2-5; D remains ambiguous. Germline CDR1 and CDR2: MNHNS and SASEGT. V was shortened by 1 base and J by 5 bases, with 8 bases between the two germline ends. The CDR3 is 13 residues long. The CDR3 DNA reads TGTGCCAGCAGTGAAGGGGCGCAGGAGACCCAGTACTTC. Amino acids: CASSEGAQETQYF.

J is TRBJ2-2 and V is TRBV7-9; 9 nucleotides match TRBD1. V shed 4 bases, J shed 2 bases, and the junction held 8 bases outside the gene matches. Germline V gene data show CDR1 as SEHNR and CDR2 as FQNEAQ (reference sequence). This CDR3 comprises 17 residues. For the CDR3, the DNA is TGTGCCAGCAGCTCTGGACAGGGGTTGGTCAACACCGGGGAGCTGTTTTTT. This gives the protein CASSSGQGLVNTGELFF.

The chain uses TRBV24-1 and TRBJ2-5, with D uncertain. V shed 4 bases and J shed 1 base, with 9 bases lying between them. Germline CDR1 and CDR2: KGHDR and SFDVKD. This CDR3 has 14 amino acids. Here the CDR3 DNA reads TGTGCCACCAGTGAAGCGACGGGCCAAGAGACCCAGTACTTC. Protein: CATSEATGQETQYF.

In its sample, this clone was seen once. This chain links TRBV27 with TRBJ1-4, with 11 nucleotides matching TRBD1. Germline CDR1 reads MNHEY; CDR2 reads SMNVEV (reference sequence). This CDR3 is built from 15 residues. V trimming: 3 bases; J trimming: 6 bases; junction bases outside the gene matches: 3. The CDR3 DNA reads as TGTGCCAGCAGTTTTGGGACAGGGGGGGATGAAAAACTGTTTTTT. Amino acids: CASSFGTGGDEKLFF.

The chain recombines TRBV7-2 with TRBJ2-1, with D possibly matching TRBD2 (5 bases). From germline, CDR1 is SGHTA and CDR2 FQGNSA. V was shortened by 7 bases and J by 4 bases, with 17 bases between the two germline ends. This CDR3 region has 15 residues. DNA of the CDR3: TGTGCCAGCACCCAGAGTAGGTCGGGGTACAATGAGCAGTTCTTC. Protein: CASTQSRSGYNEQFF.

This rearrangement joins TRBV6-1 to TRBJ1-5; D is perhaps TRBD1 (6 bases). This CDR3 region has 15 residues. Germline CDR1 is MNHNS and CDR2 is SASEGT. V shed 0 bases and J shed 3 bases, with 9 bases lying between them. CDR3 DNA: TGTGCCAGCAGTGAAGCCCAGGGGAACAATCAGCCCCAGCATTTT. Its protein is CASSEAQGNNQPQHF.

The chain has TRBV30 and TRBJ2-2, with 8 bases identical to TRBD2. Unmatched junction bases numbered 4, after V lost 5 bases and J lost 5 bases. Germline V CDR1 and CDR2: GTSNPN, SVGIG (reference sequence). CDR3 length: 13 amino acids. Here the CDR3 DNA reads TGTGCCTGGGGGACTAGTCTTACCGGGGAGCTGTTTTTT. Amino acid sequence: CAWGTSLTGELFF.

The genes are TRBV18 and TRBJ2-1, with 7 bases identical to TRBD1. Germline lookup yields CDR1 KGHSH and CDR2 LQKENI. J gave up 6 bases and V 0 bases, and 8 bases lay outside the gene matches. The CDR3 covers 16 residues. This chain's CDR3 is CASSPPVRGSSNEQFF. In DNA form, the CDR3 reads TGTGCCAGCTCACCACCTGTCAGGGGGTCTTCCAATGAGCAGTTCTTC.

The J gene is TRBJ2-6, the V gene TRBV7-2, with TRBD2 matching 10 bases. Trimming removed 5 bases from V and 0 bases from J; junction bases left unmatched: 10. The CDR3 spans 19 residues. The V gene's germline CDR1 is SGHTA and CDR2 FQGNSA. CDR3 in DNA: TGTGCCAGCAGCCACGCCGGGACTAGCGCTTCCTCTGGGGCCAACGTCCTGACTTTC. Translation: CASSHAGTSASSGANVLTF.

The rearrangement joins TRBV6-5 to TRBJ1-2; possible D gene TRBD1, 5 bases. Deletions cut 0 bases from V and 4 bases from J, with 12 bases between. Germline loops: CDR1 MNHEY, CDR2 SVGAGI. The CDR3 length is 15 residues. Written as DNA, the CDR3 is TGTGCCAGCAGTTACTCGGGCATGGGGGGCTATGGCTACACCTTC. It specifies CASSYSGMGGYGYTF.

The chain is built from TRBV28 and TRBJ1-5, with 10 bases aligning to TRBD1. CDR1 MDHEN and CDR2 SYDVKM come from the germline V gene. The CDR3 sequence is 14 residues long. V lost 4 bases and J lost 5; bases outside the gene matches: 2. This CDR3 is CASSSGQGDQPQHF. The CDR3 DNA is TGTGCCAGCAGTTCTGGACAGGGGGATCAGCCCCAGCATTTT.

This chain links TRBV30 with TRBJ2-7, with unresolved D. The CDR3 contains 11 residues. Germline V gene sequence: CDR1 GTSNPN, CDR2 SVGIG (reference sequence). V lost 1 base and J lost 4, with 5 bases in between. CDR3 coding DNA: TGTGCCTGGAGTGCAGTTTACGAGCAGTACTTC. Translating gives CAWSAVYEQYF.

Only a few counts were recorded for this clone. The rearrangement uses TRBV4-1 and TRBJ2-3, with 7 bases matching TRBD2. Trimming cost V 4 bases and J 0 bases; bases outside gene matches: 1. In germline, CDR1 is MGHRA, CDR2 YSYEKL. The CDR3 is 14 amino acids. The CDR3 protein is CASSPGGSTDTQYF. The CDR3 DNA sequence: TGCGCCAGCAGCCCCGGGGGGAGCACAGATACGCAGTATTTT.

This rearrangement joins TRBV15 to TRBJ1-5; D is undetermined. Deletions cut 1 base from V and 1 base from J, with 17 bases between. The CDR3 has 18 residues. Germline V CDR1 and CDR2: LNHNV, YYDKDF (reference sequence). This chain's CDR3 is CATSRVIEGRLSNQPQHF. Here the CDR3 DNA reads TGTGCCACCAGCAGAGTTATCGAGGGCAGGCTAAGCAATCAGCCCCAGCATTTT.

The chain combines TRBV14 with TRBJ2-5; 9 positions agree with TRBD1. The CDR3 has 14 amino acids. Looked up from germline, CDR1 is SGHDN and CDR2 is FVKESK. The V and J ends lost 5 bases and 7 bases, in that order; junction bases with no gene match: 8. As DNA, the CDR3 is TGTGCCAGCAGCTTGGGACAGGGCCTGTCGACCCAGTACTTC. Translating gives CASSLGQGLSTQYF.

This sequence joins TRBV7-8 and TRBJ2-7; D call uncertain. The CDR3 sequence is 13 residues long. Germline V gene data show CDR1 as SGHVS and CDR2 as FQNEAQ. V was shortened by 0 bases and J by 3 bases, with 6 bases between the two germline ends. This chain's CDR3 is CASSLARSYEQYF. The CDR3 nucleotides are TGTGCCAGCAGCTTAGCGAGGAGCTACGAGCAGTACTTC.

The rearrangement uses TRBV28 and TRBJ1-1; D is ambiguous. V dropped 5 bases and J dropped 7 bases, with 11 bases sitting between them. This CDR3 has 12 amino acids. CDR1 is MDHEN and CDR2 is SYDVKM in the germline V gene. The CDR3 region is CASSKNYGEAFF. In nucleotides, the CDR3 is TGTGCCAGCAGTAAGAACTACGGTGAAGCTTTCTTT.